A single sample is the source of the 8 T cell receptor beta chains below, sequenced in a study of T cell responses to AZD1222 COVID-19 vaccine. The data were produced by immunoSEQ multiplex PCR, yet TCRdb's version contains in-frame clones alone and is incomplete. The sample includes about 100,000 clones, approximately 81% of them seen just once. The input for sequencing was peripheral blood, taken on day 0 of AZD1222 vaccination. These TCRs come from an adult in good health.

The gene calls are TRBV6-5 and TRBJ2-5, with D possibly being TRBD1 (6 bases). Trimming cost V 6 bases and J 7 bases, with 15 bases left between them. CDR3 length: 13 amino acids. The germline CDR1 and CDR2 sequences are MNHEY and SVGAGI. CDR3 sequence reads: CASRVQGQATQYF. CDR3 nucleotides: TGTGCCAGCAGAGTACAGGGTCAGGCGACCCAGTACTTC.

The sample holds a few counts of this clone. The chain carries TRBV27 and TRBJ2-5; 13 bases match TRBD2. Looked up from germline, CDR1 is MNHEY and CDR2 is SMNVEV (reference sequence). The V segment lost 6 bases and the J segment 5 bases; nucleotides outside the gene matches: 15. The CDR3 is 18 amino acids. CDR3 amino acids: CASRSSLAGGPVKETQYF. The CDR3 region has the DNA TGTGCCAGCAGATCCTCACTAGCGGGAGGGCCAGTGAAGGAGACCCAGTACTTC.

CDR3 sequence: CASSLEAWLGYEQYV. As DNA, the CDR3 is TGTGCCAGCAGCTTGGAGGCGTGGCTGGGGTACGAGCAGTACGTC. V and J are TRBV5-5 and TRBJ2-7; D not resolved. The V gene lost 0 bases and the J gene lost 4 bases, with 14 bases spanning the gap. CDR1 and CDR2 (germline): SGHKS, YYEKEE (reference sequence). The CDR3 runs to 15 residues.

CDR3 amino acids: CASSQRTSGGTYQETQYF. The CDR3 nucleotides read TGTGCCAGCAGCCAGAGGACTAGCGGGGGAACGTACCAAGAGACCCAGTACTTC. The rearrangement links TRBV4-2 to TRBJ2-5, with 13 bases fitting TRBD2. V was clipped by 3 bases and J by 0 bases; unmatched bases: 7. From germline, CDR1 is LGHNA and CDR2 YNFKEQ. The CDR3 totals 18 residues.

The genes are TRBV5-1 and TRBJ1-5; D is undetermined. The CDR3 spans 15 residues. Germline CDR1 and CDR2: SGHRS and YFSETQ. V lost 0 bases, J lost 1 base, and 8 bases lay in between. In nucleotides, the CDR3 is TGCGCCAGCAGCTTGGTCCCGGAGAGCAATCAGCCCCAGCATTTT. Residues: CASSLVPESNQPQHF.

A remark on this clone: The same CDR3 is also encoded by other DNA sequences in this sample. This chain uses TRBV3-1 (or the pseudogene TRBV3-2) with TRBJ1-1; D call uncertain. The V and J ends lost 0 bases and 8 bases respectively, with 4 bases between them. The CDR3 contains 11 residues. The germline CDR1 and CDR2 sequences are LGHDT and YNNKEL (reference sequence). The CDR3 sequence: CASSQDLEAFF. CDR3 coding DNA: TGTGCCAGCAGCCAAGATTTAGAAGCTTTCTTT.

J is TRBJ2-7 and V is TRBV7-2; D possibly uses TRBD1 or TRBD2 (5 bases each). The CDR3 loop spans 13 amino acids. Germline V gene lookup returns CDR1 SGHTA and CDR2 FQGNSA. The V end was cut by 7 bases, the J end by 4 bases, with 14 bases between. CDR3 in amino acids: CASNWGRGYEQYF. The CDR3 coding sequence is TGTGCCAGCAATTGGGGACGGGGTTACGAGCAGTACTTC.

The J gene is TRBJ1-2, the V gene TRBV5-1; 7 nucleotides match TRBD1. The germline CDR1 and CDR2 sequences are SGHRS and YFSETQ. This CDR3 comprises 16 residues. The V and J ends lost 2 bases and 7 bases, in that order; junction bases with no gene match: 14. In DNA, the CDR3 is TGCGCCAGCAGCTTACAGGGACAGCGCTCTTTAGGTGGCTACACCTTC. It specifies CASSLQGQRSLGGYTF.